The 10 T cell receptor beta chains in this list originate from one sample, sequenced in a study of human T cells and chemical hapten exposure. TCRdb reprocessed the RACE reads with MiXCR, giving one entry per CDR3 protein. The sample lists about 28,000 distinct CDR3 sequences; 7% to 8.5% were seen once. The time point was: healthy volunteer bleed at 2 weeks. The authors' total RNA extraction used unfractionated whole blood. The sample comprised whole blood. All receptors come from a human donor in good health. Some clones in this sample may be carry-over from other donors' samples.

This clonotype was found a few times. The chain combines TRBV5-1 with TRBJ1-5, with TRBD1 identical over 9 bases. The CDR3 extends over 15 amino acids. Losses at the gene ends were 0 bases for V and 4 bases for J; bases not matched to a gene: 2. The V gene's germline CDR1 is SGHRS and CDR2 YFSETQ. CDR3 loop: CASSLDGQGNQPQHF. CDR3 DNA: TGCGCCAGCAGCTTGGATGGACAGGGGAATCAGCCCCAGCATTTT.

The CDR3 reads CASSLASGSLRTDTQYF. In DNA, the CDR3 is TGTGCCAGCAGTTTGGCTAGCGGGTCTCTCCGCACAGATACGCAGTATTTT. The rearrangement uses TRBV12-3 or TRBV12-4 and TRBJ2-3; 8 bases match TRBD2. This CDR3 contains 17 residues. The V gene end was trimmed by 3 bases and the J gene end by 1 base; junction bases not matched to a gene: 9.

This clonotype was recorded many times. The CDR3 DNA sequence: TGCGCCAGCAGCCTGGAAGGACTGTTAAGCCTCAATGAGCAGTTCTTC. This codes for CASSLEGLLSLNEQFF. V and J are TRBV5-1 and TRBJ2-1, with TRBD2 as a possible D gene (5 bases). CDR3 length equals 16 residues. CDR1 is SGHRS, CDR2 YFSETQ, per germline. Trimming cost V 4 bases and J 6 bases, with 20 bases left between them.

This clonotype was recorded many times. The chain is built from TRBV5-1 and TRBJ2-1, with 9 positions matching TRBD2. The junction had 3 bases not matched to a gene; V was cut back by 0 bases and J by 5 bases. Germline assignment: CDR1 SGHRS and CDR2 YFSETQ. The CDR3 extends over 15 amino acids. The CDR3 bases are TGCGCCAGCAGCTTGGGACTAGCGGACGACAATGAGCAGTTCTTC. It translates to CASSLGLADDNEQFF.

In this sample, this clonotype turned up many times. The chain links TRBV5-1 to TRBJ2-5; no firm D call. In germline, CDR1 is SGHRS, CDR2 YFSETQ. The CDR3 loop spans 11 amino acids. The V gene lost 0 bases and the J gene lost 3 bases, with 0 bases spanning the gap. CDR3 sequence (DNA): TGCGCCAGCAGCTTGGAAGAGACCCAGTACTTC. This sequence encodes CASSLEETQYF.

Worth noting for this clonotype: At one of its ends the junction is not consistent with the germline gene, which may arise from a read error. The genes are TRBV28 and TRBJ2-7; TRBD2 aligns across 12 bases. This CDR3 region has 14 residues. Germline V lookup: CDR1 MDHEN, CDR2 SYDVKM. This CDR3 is CASSSRTSGTLSPF. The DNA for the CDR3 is TGTGCCAGCAGCTCTCGGACTAGCGGGACCCTCAGTCCTTTC.

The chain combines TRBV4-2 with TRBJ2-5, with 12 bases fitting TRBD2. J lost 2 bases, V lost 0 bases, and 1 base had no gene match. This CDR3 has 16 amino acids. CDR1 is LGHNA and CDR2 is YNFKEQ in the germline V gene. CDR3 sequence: CASSQETSGGQETQYF. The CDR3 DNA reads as TGTGCCAGCAGCCAAGAGACTAGCGGGGGACAAGAGACCCAGTACTTC.

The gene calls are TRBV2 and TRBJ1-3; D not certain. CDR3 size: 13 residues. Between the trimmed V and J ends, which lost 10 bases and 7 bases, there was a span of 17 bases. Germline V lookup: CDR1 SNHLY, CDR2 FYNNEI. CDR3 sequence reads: CATTSGFLNTIYF. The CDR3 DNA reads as TGTGCCACCACTTCGGGCTTTTTGAACACCATATATTTT.

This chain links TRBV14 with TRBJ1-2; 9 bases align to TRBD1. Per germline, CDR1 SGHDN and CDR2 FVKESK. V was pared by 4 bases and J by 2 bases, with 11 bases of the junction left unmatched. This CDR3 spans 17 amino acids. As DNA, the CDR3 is TGTGCCAGCAGCCCCCCGGGACAGGGTAATCGGAACTATGGCTACACCTTC. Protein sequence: CASSPPGQGNRNYGYTF.

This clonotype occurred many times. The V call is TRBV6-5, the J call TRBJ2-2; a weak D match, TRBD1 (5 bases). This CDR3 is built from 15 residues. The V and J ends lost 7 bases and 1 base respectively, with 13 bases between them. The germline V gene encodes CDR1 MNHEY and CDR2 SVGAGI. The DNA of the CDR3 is TGTGCCAGCAACAAGGACACGGTGAACACCGGGGAGCTGTTTTTT. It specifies CASNKDTVNTGELFF.